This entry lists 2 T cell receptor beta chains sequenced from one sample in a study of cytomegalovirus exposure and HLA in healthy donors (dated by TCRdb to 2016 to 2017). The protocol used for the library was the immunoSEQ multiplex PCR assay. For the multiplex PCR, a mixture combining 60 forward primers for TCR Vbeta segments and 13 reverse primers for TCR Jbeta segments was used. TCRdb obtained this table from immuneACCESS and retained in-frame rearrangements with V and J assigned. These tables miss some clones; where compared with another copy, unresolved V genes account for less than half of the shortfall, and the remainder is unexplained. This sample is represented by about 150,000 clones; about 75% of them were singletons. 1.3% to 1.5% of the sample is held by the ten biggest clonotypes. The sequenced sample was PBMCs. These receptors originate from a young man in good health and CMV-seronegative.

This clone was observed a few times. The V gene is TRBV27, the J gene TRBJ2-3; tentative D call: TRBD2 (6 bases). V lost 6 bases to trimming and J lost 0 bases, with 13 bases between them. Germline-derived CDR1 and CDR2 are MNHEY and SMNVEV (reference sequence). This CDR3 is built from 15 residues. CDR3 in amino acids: CASSLGRESTDTQYF. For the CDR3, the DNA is TGTGCCAGCAGCCTCGGGCGGGAAAGCACAGATACGCAGTATTTT.

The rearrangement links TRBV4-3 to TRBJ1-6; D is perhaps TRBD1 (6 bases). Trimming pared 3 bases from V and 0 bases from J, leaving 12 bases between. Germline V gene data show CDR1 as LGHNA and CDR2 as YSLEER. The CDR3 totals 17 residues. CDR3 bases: TGCGCCAGCAGCCAGAGGGACACTAGCTCCTATAATTCACCCCTCCACTTT. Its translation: CASSQRDTSSYNSPLHF.